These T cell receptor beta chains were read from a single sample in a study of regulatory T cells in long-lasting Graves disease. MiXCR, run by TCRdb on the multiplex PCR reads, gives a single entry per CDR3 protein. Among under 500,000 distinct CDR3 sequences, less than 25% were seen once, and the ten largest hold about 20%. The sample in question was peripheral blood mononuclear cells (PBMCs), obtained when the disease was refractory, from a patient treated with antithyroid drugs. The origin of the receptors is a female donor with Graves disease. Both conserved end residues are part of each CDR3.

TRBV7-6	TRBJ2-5	CASSLGRGIQETQYF
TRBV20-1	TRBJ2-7	CSADYRDRGTYEQYF
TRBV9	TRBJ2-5	CASSVDGDRGHGTQYF
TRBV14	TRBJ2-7	CASSPRDSRDYEQYF
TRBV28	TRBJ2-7	CASSLKERDEQYF
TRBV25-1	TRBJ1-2	CASKHGGSGYTF
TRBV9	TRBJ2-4	CASSVGSGFGNIQYF
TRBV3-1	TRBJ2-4	CASSQLDRAKNIQYF
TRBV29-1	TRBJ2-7	CSFVVSGSIFEQYF
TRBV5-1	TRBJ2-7	CASTGQGYEQYF
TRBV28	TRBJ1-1	CASTEAREAFF
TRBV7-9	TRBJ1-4	CASSNLDQDEKLFF
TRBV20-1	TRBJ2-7	CSARDTTSYEQYF
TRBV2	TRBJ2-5	CASRISQETQYF
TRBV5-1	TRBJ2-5	CASRDAGSAKETQYF
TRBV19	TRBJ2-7	CASSIGVGSYEQYF
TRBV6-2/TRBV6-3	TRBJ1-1	CASSRELRTEAFF
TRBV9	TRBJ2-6	CASSVSHSGANVLTF
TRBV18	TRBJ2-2	CASSPPAAMTGELFF
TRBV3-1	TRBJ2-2	CASSQDTRITGELFF
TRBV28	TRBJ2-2	CASKQGGDGELFF
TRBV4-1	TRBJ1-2	CASSQEGTGATYGYTF
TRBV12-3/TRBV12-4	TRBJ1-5	CASSSSGRLQPQHF